This TCR beta chain was obtained from a study of blood T cell repertoires in COVID-19. Across the whole study: COVID-19 samples collected from the United States, Italy and Spain covered acute and convalescent phases.

In the original processing: Reference gene primer amplification gave nucleated cell count estimates. Assay used: immunoSEQ multiplex PCR; TCRdb lists only in-frame clones, some missing. That table is the source of V, J and clone size, and D and trimming were worked out from the DNA. The sample holds about 670,000 clones, 80% to 90% seen once. Germline CDR1 reads SGHRS; CDR2 reads YFSETQ. V was cut by 0 bases and J by 1 base, with 4 bases left in between. CDR3 length: 13 amino acids. This TCR was sampled from a woman younger than 35 with acute or convalescent COVID-19. Sequencing was done on a sample of peripheral blood. V gene TRBV5-1 combines with J gene TRBJ1-1, with D hard to call. The CDR3 DNA sequence: TGCGCCAGCAGCTTGGCCAAGAACACTGAAGCTTTCTTT. Translating it yields CASSLAKNTEAFF.